This T cell receptor (beta chain) was captured in a study of T cells in Graves' hyperthyroidism and ophthalmopathy. Study findings and constraints: Ophthalmopathy and stable hyperthyroidism were told apart by a 13 V-J model. The blood repertoire included most of the expanded thyroid clonotypes above 0.001. Ophthalmopathy was predicted by the model a median of roughly 6 months ahead of onset.

Clinical symptoms, serum thyroxine, TRAb, thyroid ultrasound and orbital computed tomography established diagnosis. RNA transcripts served as the template for amplifying TCR beta CDR3 regions. Carried out on the TCR CDR3, a first-round RT-PCR used the HTBI primer set. Using its own MiXCR run on the multiplex PCR reads, TCRdb lists one record per CDR3 protein. This sample has about 680,000 distinct CDR3 sequences; 35% occur once, and the top ten carry about a third. Trimming took off 4 bases at V and 1 base at J, with 13 bases between the two ends. This CDR3 is built from 15 residues. Germline V CDR1 and CDR2: SNHLY, FYNNEI. This clonotype was detected many times. Antigen: not known.

The chain links TRBV2 to TRBJ1-1; the D gene is possibly TRBD1 (6 bases). The sequencing input was blood. The TCR comes from a middle-aged woman with Graves' hyperthyroidism. The CDR3 DNA sequence: TGTGCCAGCAGTGCAATCAGGGGCGAGAACACTGAAGCTTTCTTT. It yields the protein CASSAIRGENTEAFF.